The sequence of this T cell receptor beta chain was determined in a study of beta chain features in type 1 diabetes. Study-wide findings and caveats: Researchers could not determine here whether HLA type influences TCRB rearrangement. Cells carrying high TCR expression could end up over-represented when cDNA is sequenced.

This CDR3 contains 11 residues. Trimming took off 3 bases at V and 7 bases at J, with 10 bases between the two ends. The germline V gene has CDR1 DFQATT and CDR2 SNEGSKA (reference sequence). Sequenced material consisted of expressed TCRB transcripts (all of the isolated RNA was reverse transcribed). Mean read depth for stem cell-like memory T cell samples was roughly 1 million reads. Clones were read by immunoSEQ multiplex PCR, and TCRdb kept only the in-frame ones, dropping some. The top ten hold approximately 0.46% of the sample, which has fewer than 20,000 clones, 45% to 55% seen once. In its sample, this clone was seen once. Its antigen is unidentified. Each sorted population was over 95% pure.

The sample was stem cell memory CD4+ T cells from blood. The chain couples TRBV20-1 to TRBJ2-7; the D is unclear. The sequence came from a woman aged 18-29 years in good health. The CDR3 DNA follows: TGCAGTGCTAGCCCGCCCGGGGAGCAGTACTTC. It yields the protein CSASPPGEQYF.